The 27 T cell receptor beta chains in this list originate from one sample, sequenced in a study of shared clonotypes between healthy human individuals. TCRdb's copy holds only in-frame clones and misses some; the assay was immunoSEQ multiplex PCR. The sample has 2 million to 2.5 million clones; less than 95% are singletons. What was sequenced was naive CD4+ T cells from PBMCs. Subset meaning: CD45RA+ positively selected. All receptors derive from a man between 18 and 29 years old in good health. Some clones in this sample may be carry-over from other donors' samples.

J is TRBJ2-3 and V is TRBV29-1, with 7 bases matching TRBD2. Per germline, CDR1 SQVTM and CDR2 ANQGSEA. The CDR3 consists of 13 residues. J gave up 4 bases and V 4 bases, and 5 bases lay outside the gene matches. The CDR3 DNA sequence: TGCAGCGTTGCCGGGAGGAACGCAGATACGCAGTATTTT. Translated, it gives CSVAGRNADTQYF.

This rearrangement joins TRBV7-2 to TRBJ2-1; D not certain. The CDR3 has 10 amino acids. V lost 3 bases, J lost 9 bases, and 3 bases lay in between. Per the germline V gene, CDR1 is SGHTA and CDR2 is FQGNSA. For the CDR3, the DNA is TGTGCCAGCAGCTTTAGTGAGCAGTTCTTC. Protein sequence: CASSFSEQFF. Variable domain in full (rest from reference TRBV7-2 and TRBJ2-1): GAGVSQSPSNKVTEKGKDVELRCDPISGHTALYWYRQSLGQGLEFLIYFQGNSAPDKSGLPSDRFSAERTGGSVSTLTIQRTQQEDSAVYLCASSFSEQFFGPGTRLTVL.

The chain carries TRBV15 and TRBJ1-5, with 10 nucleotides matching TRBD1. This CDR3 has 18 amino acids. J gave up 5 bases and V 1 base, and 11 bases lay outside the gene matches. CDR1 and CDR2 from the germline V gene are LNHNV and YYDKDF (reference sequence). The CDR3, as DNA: TGTGCCACCAGCAGAGTTGACCAGACAGGGGGCATCGATCAGCCCCAGCATTTT. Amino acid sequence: CATSRVDQTGGIDQPQHF.

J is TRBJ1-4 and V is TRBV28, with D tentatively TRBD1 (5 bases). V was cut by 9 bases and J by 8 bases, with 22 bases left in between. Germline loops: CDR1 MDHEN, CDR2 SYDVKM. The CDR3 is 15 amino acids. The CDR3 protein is CASFSGGRVGEKLFF. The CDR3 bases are TGTGCCAGTTTCTCGGGTGGCAGGGTGGGAGAAAAACTGTTTTTT.

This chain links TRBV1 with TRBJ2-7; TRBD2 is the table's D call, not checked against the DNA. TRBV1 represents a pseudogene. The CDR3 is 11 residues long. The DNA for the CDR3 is TGCACCAGCAGCCAGAGCTACGAGCAGTACTTC. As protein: CTSSQSYEQYF.

The CDR3 DNA is TGTGCCAGCAGCGCGCTAGCGGGAGGTGGGAGCACAGATACGCAGTATTTT. As protein: CASSALAGGGSTDTQYF. This chain joins TRBV7-2 and TRBJ2-3; 11 bases match TRBD2. The junction had 7 bases not matched to a gene; V was cut back by 5 bases and J by 0 bases. The CDR3 extends over 17 amino acids. From germline, CDR1 is SGHTA and CDR2 FQGNSA.

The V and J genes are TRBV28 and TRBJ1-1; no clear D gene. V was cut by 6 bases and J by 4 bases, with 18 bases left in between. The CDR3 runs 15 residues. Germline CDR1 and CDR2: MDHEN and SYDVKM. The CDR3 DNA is TGTGCCAGCAGAAAGACACCCCCGGCGGGCACTGAAGCTTTCTTT. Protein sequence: CASRKTPPAGTEAFF. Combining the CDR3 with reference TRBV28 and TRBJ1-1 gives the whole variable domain DVKVTQSSRYLVKRTGEKVFLECVQDMDHENMFWYRQDPGLGLRLIYFSYDVKMKEKGDIPEGYSVSREKKERFSLILESASTNQTSMYLCASRKTPPAGTEAFFGQGTRLTVV.

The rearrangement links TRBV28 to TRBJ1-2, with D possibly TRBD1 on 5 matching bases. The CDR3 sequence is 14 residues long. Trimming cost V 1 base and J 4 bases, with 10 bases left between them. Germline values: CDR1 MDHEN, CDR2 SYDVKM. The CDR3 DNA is TGTGCCAGCAGTTTATCGGGACTGACCTATGGCTACACCTTC. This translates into CASSLSGLTYGYTF.

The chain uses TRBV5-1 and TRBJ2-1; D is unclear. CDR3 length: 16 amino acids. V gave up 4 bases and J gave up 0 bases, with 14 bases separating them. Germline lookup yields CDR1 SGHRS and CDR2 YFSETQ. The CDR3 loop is CASSDPRQSSYNEQFF. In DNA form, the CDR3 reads TGCGCCAGCAGCGACCCTAGGCAGAGCTCCTACAATGAGCAGTTCTTC.

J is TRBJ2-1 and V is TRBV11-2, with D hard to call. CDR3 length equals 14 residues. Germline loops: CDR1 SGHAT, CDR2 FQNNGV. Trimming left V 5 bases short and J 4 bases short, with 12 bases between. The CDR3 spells CASSAPSRYNEQFF. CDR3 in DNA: TGTGCCAGCAGCGCCCCATCCAGGTACAATGAGCAGTTCTTC.

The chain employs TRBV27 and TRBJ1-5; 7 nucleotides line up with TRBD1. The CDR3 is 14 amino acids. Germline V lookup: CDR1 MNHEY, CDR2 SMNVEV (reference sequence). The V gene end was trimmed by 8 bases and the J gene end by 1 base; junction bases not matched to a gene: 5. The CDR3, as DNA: TGTGCCAGCGGAGAACAGGGGAGCAATCAGCCCCAGCATTTT. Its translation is CASGEQGSNQPQHF.

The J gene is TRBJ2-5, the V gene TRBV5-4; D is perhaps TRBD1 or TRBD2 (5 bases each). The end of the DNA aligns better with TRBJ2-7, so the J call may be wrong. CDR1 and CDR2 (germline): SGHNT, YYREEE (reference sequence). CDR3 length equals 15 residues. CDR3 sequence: CASSQQWTGPAEQYF. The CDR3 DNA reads TGTGCCAGCAGCCAACAATGGACGGGGCCGGCCGAGCAGTACTTC.

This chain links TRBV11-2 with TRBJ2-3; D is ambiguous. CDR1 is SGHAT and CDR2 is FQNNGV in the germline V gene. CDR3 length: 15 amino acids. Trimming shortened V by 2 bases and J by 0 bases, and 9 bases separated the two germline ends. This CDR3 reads CASSLFAGSTDTQYF. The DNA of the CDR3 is TGTGCCAGCAGCTTATTCGCAGGTAGCACAGATACGCAGTATTTT. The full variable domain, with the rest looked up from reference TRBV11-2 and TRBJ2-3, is EAGVAQSPRYKIIEKRQSVAFWCNPISGHATLYWYQQILGQGPKLLIQFQNNGVVDDSQLPKDRFSAERLKGVDSTLKIQPAKLEDSAVYLCASSLFAGSTDTQYFGPGTRLTVL.

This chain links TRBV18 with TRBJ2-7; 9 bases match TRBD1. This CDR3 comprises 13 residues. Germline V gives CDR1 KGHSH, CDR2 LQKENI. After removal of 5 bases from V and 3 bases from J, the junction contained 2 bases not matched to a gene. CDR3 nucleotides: TGTGCCAGCTCAGAGGGACAGGGCTACGAGCAGTACTTC. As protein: CASSEGQGYEQYF.

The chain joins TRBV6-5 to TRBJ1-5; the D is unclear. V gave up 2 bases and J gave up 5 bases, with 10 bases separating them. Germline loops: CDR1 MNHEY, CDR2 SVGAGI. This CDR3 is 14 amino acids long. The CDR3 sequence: CASSYRSGHQPQHF. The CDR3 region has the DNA TGTGCCAGCAGTTACCGGTCGGGCCATCAGCCCCAGCATTTT.

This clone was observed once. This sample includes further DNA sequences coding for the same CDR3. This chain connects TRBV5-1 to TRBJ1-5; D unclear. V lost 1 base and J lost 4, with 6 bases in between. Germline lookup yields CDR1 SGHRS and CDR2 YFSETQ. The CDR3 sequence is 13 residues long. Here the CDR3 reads CASSLWGNQPQHF. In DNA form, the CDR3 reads TGCGCCAGCAGCTTGTGGGGAAATCAGCCCCAGCATTTT.

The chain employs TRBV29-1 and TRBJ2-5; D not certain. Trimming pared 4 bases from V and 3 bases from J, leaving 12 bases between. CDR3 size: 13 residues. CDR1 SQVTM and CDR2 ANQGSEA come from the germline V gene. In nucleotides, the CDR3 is TGCAGCGTTGCCCGGATTCGAGAAGAGACCCAGTACTTC. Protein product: CSVARIREETQYF.

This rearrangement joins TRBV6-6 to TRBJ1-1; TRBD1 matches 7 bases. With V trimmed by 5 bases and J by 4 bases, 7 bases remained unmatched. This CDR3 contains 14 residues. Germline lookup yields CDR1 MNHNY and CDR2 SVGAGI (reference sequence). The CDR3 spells CASSQTGSGTEAFF. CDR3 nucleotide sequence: TGTGCCAGCAGTCAGACAGGGTCGGGCACTGAAGCTTTCTTT.

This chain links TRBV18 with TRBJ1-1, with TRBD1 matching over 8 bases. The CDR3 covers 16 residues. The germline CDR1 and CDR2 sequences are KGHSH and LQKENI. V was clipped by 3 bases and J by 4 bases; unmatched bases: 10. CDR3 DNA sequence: TGTGCCAGCTCACCGCGGGGACAGGCGGGGGGCACTGAAGCTTTCTTT. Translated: CASSPRGQAGGTEAFF.

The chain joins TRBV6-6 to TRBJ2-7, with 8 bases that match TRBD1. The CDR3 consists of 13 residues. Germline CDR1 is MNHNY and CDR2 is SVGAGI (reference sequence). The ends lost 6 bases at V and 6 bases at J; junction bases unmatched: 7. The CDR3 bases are TGTGCCAGCAGGCGACAGGGGTTAGGCGAGCAGTACTTC. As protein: CASRRQGLGEQYF.

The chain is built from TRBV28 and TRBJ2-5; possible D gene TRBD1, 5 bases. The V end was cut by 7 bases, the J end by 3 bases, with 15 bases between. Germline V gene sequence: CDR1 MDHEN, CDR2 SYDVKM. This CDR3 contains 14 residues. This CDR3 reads CASMGFLGEETQYF. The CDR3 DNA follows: TGTGCCAGCATGGGGTTTCTAGGGGAAGAGACCCAGTACTTC.

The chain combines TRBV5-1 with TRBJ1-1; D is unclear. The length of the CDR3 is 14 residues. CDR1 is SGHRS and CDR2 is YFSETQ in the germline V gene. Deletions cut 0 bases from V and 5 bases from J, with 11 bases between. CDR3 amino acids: CASSLGQADTEAFF. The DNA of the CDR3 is TGCGCCAGCAGCTTGGGCCAGGCGGATACTGAAGCTTTCTTT.

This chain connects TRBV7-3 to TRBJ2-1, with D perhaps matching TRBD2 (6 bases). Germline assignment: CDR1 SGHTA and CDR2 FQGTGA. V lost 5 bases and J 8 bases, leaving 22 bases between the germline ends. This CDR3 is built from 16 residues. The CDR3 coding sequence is TGTGCCAGCAGCCCCCAGCCGGGACTGGGCTCGGATGAGCAGTTCTTC. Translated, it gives CASSPQPGLGSDEQFF.

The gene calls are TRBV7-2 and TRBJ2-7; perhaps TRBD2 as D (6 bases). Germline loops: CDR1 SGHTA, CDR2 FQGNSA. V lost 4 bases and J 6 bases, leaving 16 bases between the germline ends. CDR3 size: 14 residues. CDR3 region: CASSSLGTGLEQYF. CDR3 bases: TGTGCCAGCAGCTCCCTAGGGACTGGTCTCGAGCAGTACTTC.

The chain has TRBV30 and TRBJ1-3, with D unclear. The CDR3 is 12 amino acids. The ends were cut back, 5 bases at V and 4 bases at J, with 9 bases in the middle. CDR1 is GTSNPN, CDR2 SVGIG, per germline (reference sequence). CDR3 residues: CAWATGGNTIYF. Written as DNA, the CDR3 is TGTGCCTGGGCAACCGGGGGAAACACCATATATTTT.

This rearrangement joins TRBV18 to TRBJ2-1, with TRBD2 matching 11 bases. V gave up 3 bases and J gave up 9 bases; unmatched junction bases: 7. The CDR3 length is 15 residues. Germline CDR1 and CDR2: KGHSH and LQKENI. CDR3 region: CASSPLAGGGVEQFF. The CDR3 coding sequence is TGTGCCAGCTCACCCCTAGCGGGAGGTGGGGTTGAGCAGTTCTTC.

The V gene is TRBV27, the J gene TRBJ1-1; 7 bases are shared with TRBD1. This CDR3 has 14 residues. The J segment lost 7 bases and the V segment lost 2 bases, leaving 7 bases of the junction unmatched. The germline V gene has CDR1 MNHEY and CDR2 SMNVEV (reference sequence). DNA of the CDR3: TGTGCCAGCAGTTTACTCGGGCCAGGGGGTGAAGCTTTCTTT. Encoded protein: CASSLLGPGGEAFF.